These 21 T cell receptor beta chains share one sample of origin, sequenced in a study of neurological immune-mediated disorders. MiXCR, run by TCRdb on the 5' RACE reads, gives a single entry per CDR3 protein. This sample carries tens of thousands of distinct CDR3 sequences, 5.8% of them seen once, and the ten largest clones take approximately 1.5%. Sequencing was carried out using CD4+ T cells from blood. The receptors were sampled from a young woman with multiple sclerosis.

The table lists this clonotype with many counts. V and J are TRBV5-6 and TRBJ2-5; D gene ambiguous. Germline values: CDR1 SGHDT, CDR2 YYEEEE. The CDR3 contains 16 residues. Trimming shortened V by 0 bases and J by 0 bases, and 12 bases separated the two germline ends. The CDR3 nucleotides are TGTGCCAGCAGCTTGGCCTTCCTAATGTACCAAGAGACCCAGTACTTC. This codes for CASSLAFLMYQETQYF.

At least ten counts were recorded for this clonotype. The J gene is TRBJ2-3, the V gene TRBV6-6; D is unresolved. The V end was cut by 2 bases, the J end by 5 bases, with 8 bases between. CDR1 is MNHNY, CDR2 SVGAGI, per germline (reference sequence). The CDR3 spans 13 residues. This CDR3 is CASSYRLRDTQYF. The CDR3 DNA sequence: TGTGCCAGCAGTTACCGGTTGAGAGATACGCAGTATTTT.

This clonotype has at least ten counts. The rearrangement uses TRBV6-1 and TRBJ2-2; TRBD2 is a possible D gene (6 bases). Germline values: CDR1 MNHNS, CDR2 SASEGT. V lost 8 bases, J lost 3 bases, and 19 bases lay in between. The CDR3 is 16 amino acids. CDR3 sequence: CASEGGTGMDTGELFF. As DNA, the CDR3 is TGTGCCAGCGAGGGCGGGACCGGGATGGACACCGGGGAGCTGTTTTTT.

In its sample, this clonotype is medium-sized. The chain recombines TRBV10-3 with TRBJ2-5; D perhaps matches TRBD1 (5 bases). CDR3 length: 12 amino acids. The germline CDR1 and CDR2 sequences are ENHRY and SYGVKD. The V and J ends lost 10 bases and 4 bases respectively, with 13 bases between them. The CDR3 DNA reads TGTGCCACGAATCAGGGATTAGAGACCCAGTACTTC. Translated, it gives CATNQGLETQYF.

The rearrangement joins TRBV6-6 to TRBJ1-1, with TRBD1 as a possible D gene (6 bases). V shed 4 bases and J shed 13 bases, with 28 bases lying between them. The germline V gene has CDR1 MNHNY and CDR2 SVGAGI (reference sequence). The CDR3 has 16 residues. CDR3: CASSSTRGPMNTELFF. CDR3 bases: TGTGCCAGCAGTTCGACCCGGGGGCCAATGAACACTGAACTTTTCTTT.

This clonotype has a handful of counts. As DNA, the CDR3 is TGTGCCTGGGGCGGACCTAACTATGGCTACACCTTC. It codes for CAWGGPNYGYTF. The chain links TRBV30 to TRBJ1-2; no firm D call. Trimming pared 5 bases from V and 0 bases from J, leaving 7 bases between. The CDR3 runs 12 residues. Germline V CDR1 and CDR2: GTSNPN, SVGIG (reference sequence).

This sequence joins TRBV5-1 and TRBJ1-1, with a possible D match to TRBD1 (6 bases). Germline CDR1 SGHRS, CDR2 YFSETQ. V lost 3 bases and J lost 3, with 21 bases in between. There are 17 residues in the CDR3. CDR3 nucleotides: TGCGCCAGCAGCTGGGCCGGGACATTCGGCTTGGACACTGAAGCTTTCTTT. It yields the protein CASSWAGTFGLDTEAFF.

The CDR3 reads CASSPSGDEAFF. The CDR3 DNA reads TGTGCCAGCTCCCCGTCGGGGGATGAAGCTTTCTTT. The V gene is TRBV9, the J gene TRBJ1-1; D may be TRBD1 (5 bases). CDR1 SGDLS and CDR2 YYNGEE come from the germline V gene. This CDR3 contains 12 residues. Trimming took 7 bases from V and 7 from J, leaving 14 bases between them.

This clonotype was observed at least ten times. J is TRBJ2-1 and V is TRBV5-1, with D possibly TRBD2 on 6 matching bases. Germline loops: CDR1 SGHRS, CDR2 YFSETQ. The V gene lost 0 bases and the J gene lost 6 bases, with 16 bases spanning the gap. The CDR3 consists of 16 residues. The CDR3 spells CASSLGPGSRGNEQFF. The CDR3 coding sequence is TGCGCCAGCAGCTTGGGTCCCGGGAGCCGGGGCAATGAGCAGTTCTTC. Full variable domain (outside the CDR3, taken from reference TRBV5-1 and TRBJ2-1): KAGVTQTPRYLIKTRGQQVTLSCSPISGHRSVSWYQQTPGQGLQFLFEYFSETQRNKGNFPGRFSGRQFSNSRSEMNVSTLELGDSALYLCASSLGPGSRGNEQFFGPGTRLTVL.

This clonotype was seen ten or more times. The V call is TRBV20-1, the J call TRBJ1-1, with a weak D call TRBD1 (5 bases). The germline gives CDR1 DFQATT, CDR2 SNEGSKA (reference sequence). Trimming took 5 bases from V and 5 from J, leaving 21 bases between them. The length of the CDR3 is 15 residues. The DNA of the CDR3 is TGCAGTGCTGAAGACCGGGCCCCAAAGGGGACTGAAGCTTTCTTT. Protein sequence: CSAEDRAPKGTEAFF.

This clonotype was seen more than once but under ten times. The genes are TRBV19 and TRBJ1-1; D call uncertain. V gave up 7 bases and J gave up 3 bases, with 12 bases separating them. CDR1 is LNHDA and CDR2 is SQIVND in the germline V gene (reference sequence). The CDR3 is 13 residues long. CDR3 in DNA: TGTGCCAGTACGGGATTTGGGGACACTGAAGCTTTCTTT. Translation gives CASTGFGDTEAFF.

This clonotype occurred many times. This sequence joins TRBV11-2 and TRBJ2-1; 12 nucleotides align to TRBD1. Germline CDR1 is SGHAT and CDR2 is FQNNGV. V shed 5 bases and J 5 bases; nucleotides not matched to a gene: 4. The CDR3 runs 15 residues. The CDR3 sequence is CASSKGQGANNEQFF. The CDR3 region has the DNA TGTGCCAGCAGCAAGGGACAGGGGGCCAACAATGAGCAGTTCTTC.

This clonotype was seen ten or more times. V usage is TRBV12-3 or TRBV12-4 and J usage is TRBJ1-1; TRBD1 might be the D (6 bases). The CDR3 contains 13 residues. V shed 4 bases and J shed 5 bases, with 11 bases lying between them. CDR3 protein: CASSWRGTTEAFF. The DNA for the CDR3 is TGTGCCAGCAGTTGGCGGGGGACAACTGAAGCTTTCTTT.

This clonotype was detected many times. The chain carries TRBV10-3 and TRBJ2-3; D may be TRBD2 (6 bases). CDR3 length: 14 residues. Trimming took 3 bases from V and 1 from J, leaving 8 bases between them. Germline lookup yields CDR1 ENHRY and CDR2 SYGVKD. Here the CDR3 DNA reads TGTGCCATCAGTGAAAGGGAGGGCACAGATACGCAGTATTTT. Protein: CAISEREGTDTQYF.

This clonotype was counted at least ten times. CDR3 DNA: TGTGCCAGCAGTCGAGGACTAGCGGCCCAAGAGACCCAGTACTTC. Translated: CASSRGLAAQETQYF. V and J are TRBV2 and TRBJ2-5; 10 nucleotides match TRBD2. The CDR3 loop spans 15 amino acids. V was clipped by 5 bases and J by 1 base; unmatched bases: 4. Germline V CDR1 and CDR2: SNHLY, FYNNEI.

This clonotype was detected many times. DNA of the CDR3: TGTGCCAGCAGTTTATCTAGCGGTACCTCCTCCTACAATGAGCAGTTCTTC. Residues: CASSLSSGTSSYNEQFF. The rearrangement joins TRBV12-3 or TRBV12-4 to TRBJ2-1; 7 nucleotides agree with TRBD2. With 2 bases clipped from V and 0 bases from J, the junction kept 7 bases outside the gene matches. The CDR3 consists of 17 residues.

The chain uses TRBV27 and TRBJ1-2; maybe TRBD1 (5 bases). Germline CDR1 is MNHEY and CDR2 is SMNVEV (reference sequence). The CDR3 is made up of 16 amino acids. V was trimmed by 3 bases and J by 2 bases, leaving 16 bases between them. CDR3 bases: TGTGCCAGCAGTTTCTCGGGACTCGATGGGAACTATGGCTACACCTTC. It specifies CASSFSGLDGNYGYTF.

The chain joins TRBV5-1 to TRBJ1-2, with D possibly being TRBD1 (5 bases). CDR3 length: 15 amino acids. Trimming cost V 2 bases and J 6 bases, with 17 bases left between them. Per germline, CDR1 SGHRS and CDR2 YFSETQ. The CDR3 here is CASSFSAGISHGYTF. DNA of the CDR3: TGCGCCAGCAGCTTTTCGGCAGGGATCTCTCATGGCTACACCTTC.

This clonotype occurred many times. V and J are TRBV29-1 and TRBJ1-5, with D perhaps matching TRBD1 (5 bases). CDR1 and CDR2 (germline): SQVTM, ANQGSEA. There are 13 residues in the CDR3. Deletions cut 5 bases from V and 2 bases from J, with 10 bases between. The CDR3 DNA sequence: TGCAGCGTTACCAGGGACCGCAATCAGCCCCAGCATTTT. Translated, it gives CSVTRDRNQPQHF.

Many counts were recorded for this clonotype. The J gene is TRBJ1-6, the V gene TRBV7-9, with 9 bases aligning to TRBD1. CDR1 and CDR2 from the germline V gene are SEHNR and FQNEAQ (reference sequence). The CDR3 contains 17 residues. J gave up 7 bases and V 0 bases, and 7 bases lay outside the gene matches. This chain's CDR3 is CASSLARTGVSNSPLHF. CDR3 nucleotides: TGTGCCAGCAGCTTAGCCCGGACAGGGGTTTCAAATTCACCCCTCCACTTT.

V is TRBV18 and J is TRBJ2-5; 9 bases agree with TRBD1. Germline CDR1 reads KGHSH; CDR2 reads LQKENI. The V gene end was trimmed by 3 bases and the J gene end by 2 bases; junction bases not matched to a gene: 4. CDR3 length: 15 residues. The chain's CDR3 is CASSPRTGAQETQYF. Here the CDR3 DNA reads TGTGCCAGCTCACCTCGGACAGGGGCACAAGAGACCCAGTACTTC. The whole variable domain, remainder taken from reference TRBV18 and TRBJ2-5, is NAGVMQNPRHLVRRRGQEARLRCSPMKGHSHVYWYRQLPEEGLKFMVYLQKENIIDESGMPKERFSAEFPKEGPSILRIQQVVRGDSAAYFCASSPRTGAQETQYFGPGTRLLVL.